A single sample is the source of the 11 T cell receptor beta chains below, sequenced in a study of T cells in Graves' hyperthyroidism and ophthalmopathy (dated by TCRdb to the late 2010s). Library preparation was by multiplex PCR. The reads were generated on an Illumina HiSeq 2000. TCR beta CDR3 regions were amplified from RNA transcripts. The first round of RT-PCR for the TCR CDR3 was performed with the HTBI primer set and the Qiagen OneStep RT-PCR kit. TCRdb reran the public reads through fastp at Q25 and MiXCR, keeping productive beta chains. Entries are consolidated by CDR3 protein sequence, retaining the most common genes and DNA. The sample has around 600,000 distinct CDR3 sequences on record, about a sixth of them singletons. The top ten clonotypes cover less than 3.5% of the sample. Material: blood. The receptor source for this set is a woman in her thirties or forties with Graves' ophthalmopathy.

The table lists this clonotype with many counts. The V and J genes are TRBV11-2 and TRBJ1-2; tentatively, D is TRBD1 (6 bases). Germline CDR1 and CDR2: SGHAT and FQNNGV. V lost 5 bases and J 0 bases, leaving 16 bases between the germline ends. The CDR3 contains 16 residues. CDR3 in amino acids: CASSPTGGAPNYGYTF. CDR3 sequence (DNA): TGTGCCAGCAGCCCTACTGGGGGGGCGCCTAACTATGGCTACACCTTC.

This clonotype was counted only a few times. The chain uses TRBV4-2 and TRBJ1-5, with D uncertain. The V end was cut by 9 bases, the J end by 4 bases, with 13 bases between. The germline V gene encodes CDR1 LGHNA and CDR2 YNFKEQ. There are 13 residues in the CDR3. The CDR3 DNA reads TGTGCCAGTAGTACTCACAGTAATCAGCCCCAGCATTTT. Its protein product is CASSTHSNQPQHF.

The rearrangement joins TRBV20-1 to TRBJ2-1; 10 bases align to TRBD1. This CDR3 has 13 amino acids. Germline CDR1 DFQATT, CDR2 SNEGSKA (reference sequence). V shed 7 bases, J shed 6 bases, and the junction held 6 bases outside the gene matches. The CDR3 region is CSGDRGHINEQFF. In DNA, the CDR3 is TGCAGTGGAGACAGGGGGCATATCAATGAGCAGTTCTTC.

This clonotype was picked up many times. The chain recombines TRBV18 with TRBJ2-7; 8 bases are shared with TRBD1. With V trimmed by 6 bases and J by 3 bases, 4 bases remained unmatched. Germline CDR1 is KGHSH and CDR2 is LQKENI. The length of the CDR3 is 13 residues. The CDR3 is CASSTTGGYEQYF. For the CDR3, the DNA is TGTGCCAGCTCGACAACAGGGGGCTACGAGCAGTACTTC.

This clonotype was recorded a few times. The V and J genes are TRBV19 and TRBJ2-7, with 9 bases aligning to TRBD1. The CDR3 consists of 15 residues. Germline CDR1 and CDR2: LNHDA and SQIVND (reference sequence). J gave up 2 bases and V 3 bases, and 5 bases lay outside the gene matches. The CDR3 reads CASSISGQGTYEQYF. CDR3 in DNA: TGTGCCAGTAGTATCTCGGGACAGGGTACCTACGAGCAGTACTTC.

There are many counts of this clonotype. J is TRBJ1-5 and V is TRBV2; weak D call: TRBD1 (5 bases). The CDR3 is 13 amino acids. The V gene lost 6 bases and the J gene lost 3 bases, with 9 bases spanning the gap. CDR1 and CDR2 from the germline V gene are SNHLY and FYNNEI. The CDR3 reads CASRAGDNQPQHF. CDR3 in DNA: TGTGCCAGCAGGGCGGGGGACAATCAGCCCCAGCATTTT.

V and J are TRBV30 and TRBJ1-6, with D possibly being TRBD1 (5 bases). The CDR3 covers 13 residues. The V and J ends lost 5 bases and 6 bases respectively, with 11 bases between them. Looked up from germline, CDR1 is GTSNPN and CDR2 is SVGIG (reference sequence). CDR3: CAWGKQVNSPLHF. The CDR3 DNA follows: TGTGCCTGGGGGAAACAGGTTAATTCACCCCTCCACTTT.

This clonotype appeared many times. The CDR3 DNA sequence: TGTGCCAGCAGCCCCCGGGGCGGGGTCACCTACGAGCAGTACTTC. Translated: CASSPRGGVTYEQYF. This chain connects TRBV12-3 or TRBV12-4 to TRBJ2-7, with a possible D match to TRBD2 (6 bases). This CDR3 contains 15 residues. V was pared by 6 bases and J by 2 bases, with 17 bases between.

There are many counts of this clonotype. At one boundary the junction diverges from the germline segment, which might be a read error. The chain links TRBV4-1 to TRBJ2-1; D is perhaps TRBD1 (5 bases). Looked up from germline, CDR1 is MGHRA and CDR2 is YSYEKL. This CDR3 is built from 12 residues. This chain's CDR3 is CASSLSGNEQFF. The CDR3 nucleotides are TGTGCCAGCAGCTTATCAGGGAATGAGCAGTTCTTC.

The chain recombines TRBV19 with TRBJ2-7, with TRBD1 matching over 10 bases. J was trimmed by 6 bases and V by 5 bases; bases with no gene match: 10. Germline V CDR1 and CDR2: LNHDA, SQIVND (reference sequence). The length of the CDR3 is 15 residues. CDR3 sequence (DNA): TGTGCCAGTAGTCAGTTTGGGGACAGGGGCGGCGAGCAGTACTTC. It is translated as CASSQFGDRGGEQYF.

This clonotype turned up a few times. The CDR3 sequence is CASGLSGQGSEKLFF. For the CDR3, the DNA is TGTGCTAGTGGTCTTTCAGGACAGGGGAGTGAAAAACTGTTTTTT. The V call is TRBV12-5, the J call TRBJ1-4; 9 positions agree with TRBD1. The CDR3 runs to 15 residues. Trimming cost V 5 bases and J 7 bases; bases outside gene matches: 8. CDR1 LGHNT and CDR2 FRNRAP come from the germline V gene.